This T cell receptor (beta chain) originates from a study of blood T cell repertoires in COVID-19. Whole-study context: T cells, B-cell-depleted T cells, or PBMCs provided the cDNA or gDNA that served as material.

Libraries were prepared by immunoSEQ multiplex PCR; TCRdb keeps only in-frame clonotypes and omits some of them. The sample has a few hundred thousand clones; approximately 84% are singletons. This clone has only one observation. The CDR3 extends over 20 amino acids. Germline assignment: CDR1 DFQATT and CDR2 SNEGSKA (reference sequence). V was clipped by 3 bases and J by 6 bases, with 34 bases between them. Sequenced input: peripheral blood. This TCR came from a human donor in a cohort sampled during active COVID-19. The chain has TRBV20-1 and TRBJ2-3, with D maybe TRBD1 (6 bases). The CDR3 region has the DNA TGCAGTGCTAGTGATAAACGAAAAACTGGGACAATTGTTAAATTTGATACGCAGTATTTT. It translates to CSASDKRKTGTIVKFDTQYF.